Sequencing of this T cell receptor (beta chain) was carried out in a study of cytomegalovirus exposure and HLA in healthy donors. On the study more broadly: A prior study identified 100 million to 130 million unique TCR beta sequences from 200 million or so T cells.

Trimming removed 3 bases from V and 5 bases from J, with 21 bases in between. Germline assignment: CDR1 SGHRS and CDR2 YFSETQ. This CDR3 comprises 16 residues. Points from the study as a whole: The authors confirmed in vitro that three CMV-associated chains were specific for CMV antigens. The study recorded fewer than 200 TCR beta chains that were cytomegalovirus-associated. Most of the CMV-associated TCR beta chains (in a later analysis) appeared to be HLA-restricted.

With regard to this clone: Its antigen is as yet unknown.

The PCR employed 60 Vbeta primers together with 13 Jbeta primers. TCRdb's copy holds only in-frame clones and misses some; the assay was immunoSEQ multiplex PCR. The sample contains 100,000 or so clones, approximately 82% of which appear only once. The chain employs TRBV5-1 and TRBJ2-7; TRBD1 is a possible D gene (6 bases). The origin of this receptor is a young woman in good health and CMV-seronegative. The specimen sequenced was PBMCs. The CDR3 nucleotides are TGCGCCAGCAGCTCCAACACCGGGACAATGGGCCACGAGCAGTACTTC. It translates to CASSSNTGTMGHEQYF.